This TCR beta chain was captured by sequencing in a study of identical twins. Via MiXCR, TCRdb re-called the 5' RACE reads, giving one row per CDR3 protein. The data show 450,000 or so distinct CDR3 sequences, with 13% to 15% seen just once and about 0.52% held by the top ten. The germline CDR1 and CDR2 sequences are MDHEN and SYDVKM. The V and J ends lost 6 bases and 3 bases, in that order; junction bases with no gene match: 8. This CDR3 spans 15 amino acids. This clonotype was seen only a few times. The data were also submitted as part of a second study, on yellow fever vaccine responses in identical twins.

The source of this sequence is a woman younger than 30 in good health. This sequence joins TRBV28 and TRBJ2-1, with TRBD2 matching 7 bases. The material sequenced was CD4+ T cells sorted from blood. The CDR3 spells CASRTPAGDYNEQFF. As DNA, the CDR3 is TGTGCCAGCAGAACCCCGGCGGGGGACTACAATGAGCAGTTCTTC. The entire variable domain, with the rest obtained from reference TRBV28 and TRBJ2-1, is as follows: DVKVTQSSRYLVKRTGEKVFLECVQDMDHENMFWYRQDPGLGLRLIYFSYDVKMKEKGDIPEGYSVSREKKERFSLILESASTNQTSMYLCASRTPAGDYNEQFFGPGTRLTVL.